This T cell receptor beta chain was retrieved from a study of immune cell composition in non-small cell lung cancer. Regarding the study as a whole: Tumour-associated clones >0.5% occurred in 25% to 35% of adenocarcinomas, about four fifths of squamous. Top 10 clone scores and clonality were higher in squamous than adenocarcinoma. Tumour TCR-beta clonality was not significantly tied to smoking pack-years.

Frozen unsorted single-cell suspensions supplied the genomic DNA. There are a few counts of this clone. Antigen unknown. The CDR3 is 11 amino acids. CDR1 DFQATT and CDR2 SNEGSKA come from the germline V gene (reference sequence). V lost 2 bases and J lost 5, with 6 bases in between. The table came from immunoSEQ multiplex PCR; TCRdb's copy has only in-frame clones and leaves some out. The table records more than 14,000 clones, around 68% of them present only once. This receptor was taken from a human donor with non-small cell lung cancer. Sequenced material: lung tumor tissue. This chain joins TRBV20-1 and TRBJ2-5; a possible D gene is TRBD2 (6 bases). Written as DNA, the CDR3 is TGCAGTGCTAGACGGGGGGAGACCCAGTACTTC. Translating gives CSARRGETQYF.